The entry below describes one TCR beta chain. The target antigen is unknown. This entry belongs to a study of T cells expressing NK-cell markers. For the study at large: The study sequenced eight donors, seven HCMV-seropositive and one seronegative.

One entry per CDR3 protein, without DNA, is what TCRdb gives after re-calling the 5' RACE reads. The table lists 550,000 to 600,000 distinct CDR3 sequences. From germline, CDR1 is MNHEY and CDR2 SMNVEV (reference sequence). The CDR3 length is 14 residues. Whole-study results and caveats: HCMV specificity of the expanded NKG2C+ T cell clones was not established.

Sequenced: blood T cells: a sorted CD56 or NKG2C T cell subset, CD4+ or CD8+ T cells, or bulk PBMC T cells (not recorded which). The sequence came from a man younger than 35 in good health. The rearrangement uses TRBV27 and TRBJ2-1. CDR3: CASSLLGIGNEQFF.